This TCR beta chain emerged from a study of T cells in Graves' hyperthyroidism and ophthalmopathy. RNA transcripts were the template for amplifying TCR beta CDR3 regions. The study used the HTBI primer set for a first-round RT-PCR of the TCR CDR3. TCRdb itself ran the multiplex PCR reads through MiXCR, one entry per CDR3 protein. The profile shows 700,000 to 850,000 distinct CDR3 sequences, 35% of them singletons. Lactation, pregnancy, other autoimmune disease or uncontrolled infection led to exclusion of patients. The study based diagnoses on clinical symptoms, serum thyroxine and TRAb, thyroid ultrasound and orbital computed tomography. About this clonotype itself: What it binds is unknown.

This CDR3 spans 14 amino acids. The germline V gene encodes CDR1 MNHEY and CDR2 SVGEGT. Germline trimming cut 2 bases from V and 2 bases from J; bases unmatched to any gene: 3. Notes on the study in general: The majority of expanded thyroid clonotypes above 0.001 also appeared in blood.

The sample taken for sequencing was blood. The chain links TRBV6-2 or TRBV6-3 to TRBJ2-7; 7 bases align to TRBD1. The receptor comes from a woman aged 40 to 55 with Graves' hyperthyroidism. The DNA for the CDR3 is TGTGCCAGCAGTTACGGACAGGTGACCTACGAGCAGTACTTC. This codes for CASSYGQVTYEQYF.